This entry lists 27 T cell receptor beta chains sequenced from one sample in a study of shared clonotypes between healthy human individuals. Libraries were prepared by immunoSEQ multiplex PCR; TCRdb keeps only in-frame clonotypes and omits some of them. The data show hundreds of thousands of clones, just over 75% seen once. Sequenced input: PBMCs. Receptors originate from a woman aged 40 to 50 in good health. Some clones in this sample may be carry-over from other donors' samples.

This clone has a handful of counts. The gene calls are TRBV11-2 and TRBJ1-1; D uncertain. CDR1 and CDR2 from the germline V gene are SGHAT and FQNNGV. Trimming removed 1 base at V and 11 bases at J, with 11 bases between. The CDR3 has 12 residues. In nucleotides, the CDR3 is TGTGCCAGCAGCTTAGGGGTACAAACCGCTTTCTTT. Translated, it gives CASSLGVQTAFF.

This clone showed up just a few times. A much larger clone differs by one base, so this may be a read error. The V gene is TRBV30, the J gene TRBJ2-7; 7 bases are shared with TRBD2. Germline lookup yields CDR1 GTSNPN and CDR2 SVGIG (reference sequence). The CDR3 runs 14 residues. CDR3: CAWSVPGGGYGQYF. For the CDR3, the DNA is TGTGCCTGGAGTGTACCCGGGGGAGGGTACGGGCAGTACTTC.

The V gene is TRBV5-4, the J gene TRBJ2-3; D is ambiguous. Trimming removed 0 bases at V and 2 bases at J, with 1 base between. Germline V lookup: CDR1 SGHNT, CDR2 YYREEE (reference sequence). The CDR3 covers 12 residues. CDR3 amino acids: CASSLATDTQYF. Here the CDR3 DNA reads TGTGCCAGCAGCTTGGCCACAGATACGCAGTATTTT.

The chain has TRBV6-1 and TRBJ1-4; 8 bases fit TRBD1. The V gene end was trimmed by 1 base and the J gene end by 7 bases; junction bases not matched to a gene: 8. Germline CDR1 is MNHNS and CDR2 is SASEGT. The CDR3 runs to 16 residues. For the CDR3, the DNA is TGTGCCAGCAGTGAAGTCATGGGACAGGAGTTTGAAAAACTGTTTTTT. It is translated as CASSEVMGQEFEKLFF.

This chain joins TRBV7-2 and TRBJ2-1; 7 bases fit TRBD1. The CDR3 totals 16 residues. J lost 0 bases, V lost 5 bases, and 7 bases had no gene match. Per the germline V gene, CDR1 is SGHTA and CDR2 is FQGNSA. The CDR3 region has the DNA TGTGCCAGCAGCAAACAGGGGTGGTACTCCTACAATGAGCAGTTCTTC. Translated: CASSKQGWYSYNEQFF.

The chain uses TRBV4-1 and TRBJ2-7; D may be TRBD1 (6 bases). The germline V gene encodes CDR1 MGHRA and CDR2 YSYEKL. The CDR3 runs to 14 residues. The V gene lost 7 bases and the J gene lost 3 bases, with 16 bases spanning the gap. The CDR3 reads CASKRQVLVYEQYF. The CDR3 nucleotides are TGCGCCAGCAAACGACAGGTCCTCGTCTACGAGCAGTACTTC.

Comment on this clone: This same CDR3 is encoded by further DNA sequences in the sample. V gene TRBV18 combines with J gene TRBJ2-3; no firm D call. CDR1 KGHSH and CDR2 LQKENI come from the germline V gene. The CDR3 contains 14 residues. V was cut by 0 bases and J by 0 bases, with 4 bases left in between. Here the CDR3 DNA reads TGTGCCAGCTCACCACCGTCGAGCACAGATACGCAGTATTTT. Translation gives CASSPPSSTDTQYF.

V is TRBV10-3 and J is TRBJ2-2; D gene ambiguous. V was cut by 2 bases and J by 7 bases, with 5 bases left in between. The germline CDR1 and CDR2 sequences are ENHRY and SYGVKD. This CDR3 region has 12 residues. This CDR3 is CAISEGFGELFF. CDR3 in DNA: TGTGCCATCAGTGAGGGATTCGGGGAGCTGTTTTTT.

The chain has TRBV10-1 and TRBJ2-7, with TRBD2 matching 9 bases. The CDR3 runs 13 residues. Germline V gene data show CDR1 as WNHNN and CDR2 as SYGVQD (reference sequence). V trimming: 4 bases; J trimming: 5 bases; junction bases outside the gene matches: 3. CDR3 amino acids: CASSVAGVDEQYF. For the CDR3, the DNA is TGCGCCAGCAGTGTAGCGGGAGTGGACGAGCAGTACTTC.

The CDR3 DNA follows: TGTGCCAGCAGCTTAGGGACAGGGGGCGCAGAGCAGTACTTC. Protein sequence: CASSLGTGGAEQYF. This chain links TRBV5-8 with TRBJ2-7, with 12 positions matching TRBD1. After removal of 2 bases from V and 7 bases from J, the junction contained 4 bases not matched to a gene. Germline V CDR1 and CDR2: SGHTS, YDEGEE. The CDR3 runs 14 residues.

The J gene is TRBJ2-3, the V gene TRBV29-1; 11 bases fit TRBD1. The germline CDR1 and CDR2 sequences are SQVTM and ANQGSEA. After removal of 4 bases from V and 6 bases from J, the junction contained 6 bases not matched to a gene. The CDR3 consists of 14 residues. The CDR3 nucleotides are TGCAGCGTTGCCGGACAGGGGGCAGCGGATACGCAGTATTTT. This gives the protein CSVAGQGAADTQYF.

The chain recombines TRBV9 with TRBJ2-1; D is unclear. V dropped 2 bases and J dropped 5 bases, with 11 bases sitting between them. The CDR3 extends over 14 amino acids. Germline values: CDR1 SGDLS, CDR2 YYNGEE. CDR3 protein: CASSVGVRDNEQFF. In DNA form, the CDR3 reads TGTGCCAGCAGCGTTGGAGTTCGGGACAATGAGCAGTTCTTC.

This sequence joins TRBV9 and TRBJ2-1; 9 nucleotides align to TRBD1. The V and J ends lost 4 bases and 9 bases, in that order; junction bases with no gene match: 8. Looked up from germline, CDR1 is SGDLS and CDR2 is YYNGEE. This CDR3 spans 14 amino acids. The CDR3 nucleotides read TGTGCCAGCAGCCCAGGGACAGGGCGCGGTGAGCAGTTCTTC. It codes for CASSPGTGRGEQFF.

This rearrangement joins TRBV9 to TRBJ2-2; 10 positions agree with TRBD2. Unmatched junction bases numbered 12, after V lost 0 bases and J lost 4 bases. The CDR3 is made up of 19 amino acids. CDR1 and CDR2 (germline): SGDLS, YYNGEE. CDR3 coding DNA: TGTGCCAGCAGCGTAGCAGCGGGAGGGATAGGTCGCGGCACCGGGGAGCTGTTTTTT. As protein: CASSVAAGGIGRGTGELFF.

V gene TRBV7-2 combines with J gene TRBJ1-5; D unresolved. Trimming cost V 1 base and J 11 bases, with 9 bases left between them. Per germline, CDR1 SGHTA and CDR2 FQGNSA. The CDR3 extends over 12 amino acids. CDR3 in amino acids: CASSLVGQAQHF. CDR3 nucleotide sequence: TGTGCCAGCAGCTTAGTTGGGCAGGCCCAGCATTTT.

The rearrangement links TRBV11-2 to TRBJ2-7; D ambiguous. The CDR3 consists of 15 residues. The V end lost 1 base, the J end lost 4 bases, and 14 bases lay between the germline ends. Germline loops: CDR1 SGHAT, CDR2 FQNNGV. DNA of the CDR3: TGTGCCAGCAGCTTAGGAGCAGCAGGCCCATACGAGCAGTACTTC. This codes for CASSLGAAGPYEQYF.

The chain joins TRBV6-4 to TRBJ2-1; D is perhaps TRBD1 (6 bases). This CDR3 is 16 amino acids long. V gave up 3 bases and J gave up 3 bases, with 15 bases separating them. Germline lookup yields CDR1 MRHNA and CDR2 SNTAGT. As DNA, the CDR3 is TGTGCCAGCAGTGATCTGGACAGCTTGTTCTACAATGAGCAGTTCTTC. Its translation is CASSDLDSLFYNEQFF.

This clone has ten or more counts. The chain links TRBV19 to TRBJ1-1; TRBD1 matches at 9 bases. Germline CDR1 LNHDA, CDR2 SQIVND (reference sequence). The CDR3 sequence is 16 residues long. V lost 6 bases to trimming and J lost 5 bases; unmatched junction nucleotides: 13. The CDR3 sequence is CASSPTDPGQGTEAFF. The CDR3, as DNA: TGTGCCAGTAGCCCCACGGACCCGGGACAGGGAACTGAAGCTTTCTTT.

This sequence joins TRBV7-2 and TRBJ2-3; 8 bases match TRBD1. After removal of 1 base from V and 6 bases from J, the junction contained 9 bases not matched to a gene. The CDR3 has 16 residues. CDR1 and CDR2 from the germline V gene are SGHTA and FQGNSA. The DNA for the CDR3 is TGTGCCAGCAGCTTAGGACAGGGGCCTCTTAGGGATACGCAGTATTTT. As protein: CASSLGQGPLRDTQYF. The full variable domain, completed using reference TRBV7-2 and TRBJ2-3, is GAGVSQSPSNKVTEKGKDVELRCDPISGHTALYWYRQSLGQGLEFLIYFQGNSAPDKSGLPSDRFSAERTGGSVSTLTIQRTQQEDSAVYLCASSLGQGPLRDTQYFGPGTRLTVL.

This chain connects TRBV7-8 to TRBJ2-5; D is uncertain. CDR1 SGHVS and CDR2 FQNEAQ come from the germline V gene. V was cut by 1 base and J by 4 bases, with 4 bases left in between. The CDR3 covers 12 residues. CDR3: CASSLGRETQYF. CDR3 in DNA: TGTGCCAGCAGCTTAGGTCGAGAGACCCAGTACTTC.

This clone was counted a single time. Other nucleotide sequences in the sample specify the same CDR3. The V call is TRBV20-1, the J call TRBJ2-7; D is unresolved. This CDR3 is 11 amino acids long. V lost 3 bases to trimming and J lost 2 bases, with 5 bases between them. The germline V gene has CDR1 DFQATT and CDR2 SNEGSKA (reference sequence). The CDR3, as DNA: TGCAGTGCTAGGGGTGCCTACGAGCAGTACTTC. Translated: CSARGAYEQYF.

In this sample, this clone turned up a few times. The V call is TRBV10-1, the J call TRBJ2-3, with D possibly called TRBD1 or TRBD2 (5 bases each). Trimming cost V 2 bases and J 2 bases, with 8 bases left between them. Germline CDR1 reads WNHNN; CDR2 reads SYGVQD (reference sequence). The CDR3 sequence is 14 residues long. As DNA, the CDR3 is TGCGCCAGCAGTGAGAGGGGAGACACAGATACGCAGTATTTT. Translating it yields CASSERGDTDTQYF.

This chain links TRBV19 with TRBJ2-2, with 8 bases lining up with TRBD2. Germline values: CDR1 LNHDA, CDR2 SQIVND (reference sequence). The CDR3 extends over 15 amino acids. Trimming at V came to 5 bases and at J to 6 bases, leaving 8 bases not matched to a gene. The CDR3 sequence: CASSPPDGGAGELFF. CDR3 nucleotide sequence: TGTGCCAGTAGTCCCCCGGACGGGGGGGCCGGGGAGCTGTTTTTT.

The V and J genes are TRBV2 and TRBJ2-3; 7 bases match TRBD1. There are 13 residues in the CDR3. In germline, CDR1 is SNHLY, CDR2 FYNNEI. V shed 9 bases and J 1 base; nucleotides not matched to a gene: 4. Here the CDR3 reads CASRQGGTDTQYF. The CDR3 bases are TGTGCCAGTCGGCAGGGGGGCACAGATACGCAGTATTTT.

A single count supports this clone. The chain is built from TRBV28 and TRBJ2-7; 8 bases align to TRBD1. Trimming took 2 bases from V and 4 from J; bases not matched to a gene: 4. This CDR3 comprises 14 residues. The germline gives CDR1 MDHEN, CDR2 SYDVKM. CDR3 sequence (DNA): TGTGCCAGCAGTTTACCACACAGGGGGTACGAGCAGTACTTC. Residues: CASSLPHRGYEQYF.

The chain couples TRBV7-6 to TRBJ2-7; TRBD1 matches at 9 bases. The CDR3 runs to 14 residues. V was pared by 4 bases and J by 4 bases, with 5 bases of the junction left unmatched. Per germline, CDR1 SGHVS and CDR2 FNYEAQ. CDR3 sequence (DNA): TGTGCCAGCAGCTCCCCTGGACAGGGGTACGAGCAGTACTTC. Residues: CASSSPGQGYEQYF.

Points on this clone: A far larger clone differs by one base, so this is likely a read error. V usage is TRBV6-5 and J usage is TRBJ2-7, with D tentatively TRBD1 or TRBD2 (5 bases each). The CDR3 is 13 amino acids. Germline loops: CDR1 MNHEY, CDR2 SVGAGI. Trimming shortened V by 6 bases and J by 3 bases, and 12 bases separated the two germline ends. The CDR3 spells CASSPGRDYEQYF. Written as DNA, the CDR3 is TGTGCCAGCAGCCCGGGACGGGACTACGAGCAGTACTTC.